This T cell receptor beta chain was captured by sequencing in a study of blood T cell repertoires in COVID-19. Per the original data handling: Cell counts per sample came from amplifying reference gene primers. Some clones are missing from TCRdb's copy, which holds only in-frame ones; the method was immunoSEQ multiplex PCR. V, J and clone size are those of that table, while D and trimming were read from the DNA. The sample lists 200,000 or so clones, roughly 90% seen once, with just over 2.5% in the top ten. Cohort placement rested on clinical history that participants reported themselves. Sequenced material: PBMCs or T cells enriched from blood (not recorded which). This clonotype originated in a woman between 25 and 40 years old who had recovered from COVID-19.

CDR3 sequence reads: CASSTGGYEQYF. DNA for the CDR3: TGTGCCAGCAGTACAGGGGGCTACGAGCAGTACTTC. The chain is built from TRBV6-2 or TRBV6-3 and TRBJ2-7; 8 nucleotides match TRBD1. The V gene end was trimmed by 5 bases and the J gene end by 3 bases; junction bases not matched to a gene: 0. In germline, CDR1 is MNHEY, CDR2 SVGEGT. The CDR3 loop spans 12 amino acids.